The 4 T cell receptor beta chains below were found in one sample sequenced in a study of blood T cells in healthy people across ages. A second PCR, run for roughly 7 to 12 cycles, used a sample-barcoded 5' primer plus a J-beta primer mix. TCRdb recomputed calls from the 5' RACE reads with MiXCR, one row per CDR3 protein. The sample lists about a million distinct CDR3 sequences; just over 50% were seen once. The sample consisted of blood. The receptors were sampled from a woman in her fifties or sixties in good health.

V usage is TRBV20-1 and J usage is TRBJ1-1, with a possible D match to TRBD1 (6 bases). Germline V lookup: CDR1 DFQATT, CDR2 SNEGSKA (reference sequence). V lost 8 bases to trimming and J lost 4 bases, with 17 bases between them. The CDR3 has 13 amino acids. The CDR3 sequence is CSWGAGWGTEAFF. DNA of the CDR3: TGCAGTTGGGGGGCGGGCTGGGGCACTGAAGCTTTCTTT.

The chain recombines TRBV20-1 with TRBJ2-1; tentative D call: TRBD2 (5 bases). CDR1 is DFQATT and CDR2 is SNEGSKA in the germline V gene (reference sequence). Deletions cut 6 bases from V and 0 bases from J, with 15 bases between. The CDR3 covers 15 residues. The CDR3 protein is CSAPHRDSSYNEQFF. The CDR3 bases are TGCAGTGCCCCGCACCGGGATTCCTCCTACAATGAGCAGTTCTTC.

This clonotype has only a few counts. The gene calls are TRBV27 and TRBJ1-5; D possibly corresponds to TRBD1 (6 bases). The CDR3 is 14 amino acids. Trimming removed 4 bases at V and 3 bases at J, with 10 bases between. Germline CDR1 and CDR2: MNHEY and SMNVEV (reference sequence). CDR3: CASSSRGANQPQHF. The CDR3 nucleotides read TGTGCCAGCAGTTCTCGGGGGGCCAATCAGCCCCAGCATTTT.

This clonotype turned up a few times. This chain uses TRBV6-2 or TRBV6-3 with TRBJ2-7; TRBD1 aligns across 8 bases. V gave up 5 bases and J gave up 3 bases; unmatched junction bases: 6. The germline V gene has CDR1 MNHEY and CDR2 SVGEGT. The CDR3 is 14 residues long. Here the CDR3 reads CASSRTGRRYEQYF. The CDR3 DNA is TGTGCCAGCAGTCGGACAGGGAGACGCTACGAGCAGTACTTC.